Listed here are 30 T cell receptor beta chains from one sample, sequenced in a study of cytomegalovirus exposure and HLA in healthy donors. Primers included in the PCR were 60 Vbeta and 13 Jbeta primers. The repertoire was sequenced with immunoSEQ multiplex PCR; TCRdb's copy has only in-frame clones and lacks some. The sample includes 150,000 to 200,000 clones, approximately 71% of them seen just once. Sequenced material: PBMCs. Receptors originate from a woman aged 40 to 49 in good health and CMV-seropositive.

V is TRBV19 and J is TRBJ1-5; 7 bases match TRBD1. The CDR3 totals 15 residues. Per germline, CDR1 LNHDA and CDR2 SQIVND (reference sequence). V gave up 3 bases and J gave up 6 bases; unmatched junction bases: 8. CDR3 DNA sequence: TGTGCCAGTAGTATGGGGCAGGGGGTCGGTCAGCCCCAGCATTTT. Its translation is CASSMGQGVGQPQHF.

The table lists this clone with a few counts. This chain's CDR3 is CASSFEYQPQHF. DNA of the CDR3: TGTGCCAGCAGTTTTGAGTATCAGCCCCAGCATTTT. This sequence joins TRBV6-6 and TRBJ1-5; D not resolved. V was pared by 4 bases and J by 5 bases, with 6 bases between. This CDR3 spans 12 amino acids. CDR1 and CDR2 (germline): MNHNY, SVGAGI (reference sequence).

This clone was detected a few times. The chain recombines TRBV7-2 with TRBJ1-2; 10 bases map to TRBD1. J gave up 5 bases and V 1 base, and 10 bases lay outside the gene matches. There are 17 residues in the CDR3. The germline gives CDR1 SGHTA, CDR2 FQGNSA. Written as DNA, the CDR3 is TGTGCCAGCAGCTTAGGCGGTTCGGGACAGGGGATTTATGGCTACACCTTC. Translating it yields CASSLGGSGQGIYGYTF.

This rearrangement joins TRBV6-1 to TRBJ2-1; 9 nucleotides line up with TRBD2. The CDR3 has 15 residues. With 9 bases clipped from V and 9 bases from J, the junction kept 15 bases outside the gene matches. The germline CDR1 and CDR2 sequences are MNHNS and SASEGT. The CDR3 region is CASRDLAGEIAEQFF. CDR3 bases: TGTGCCAGTAGAGATTTAGCGGGAGAGATAGCTGAGCAGTTCTTC.

The J gene is TRBJ1-6, the V gene TRBV5-1; 9 bases line up with TRBD1. This CDR3 spans 14 amino acids. Looked up from germline, CDR1 is SGHRS and CDR2 is YFSETQ. V trimming: 7 bases; J trimming: 10 bases; junction bases outside the gene matches: 9. The CDR3 region has the DNA TGCGCCAGCCGCACAGGGGGCAATGGGTCACCCCTCCACTTT. Amino acids: CASRTGGNGSPLHF.

The V gene is TRBV5-8, the J gene TRBJ1-1, with no clear D. Germline assignment: CDR1 SGHTS and CDR2 YDEGEE. The CDR3 spans 16 residues. The germline V and J ends were trimmed by 7 bases and 1 base, with 20 bases remaining between them. The CDR3 reads CASDPLQSPTNTEAFF. CDR3 DNA: TGTGCCAGCGATCCTCTACAGAGCCCGACGAACACTGAAGCTTTCTTT.

The chain employs TRBV29-1 and TRBJ1-1; 7 nucleotides line up with TRBD1. Looked up from germline, CDR1 is SQVTM and CDR2 is ANQGSEA. Trimming at V came to 4 bases and at J to 7 bases, leaving 3 bases not matched to a gene. The CDR3 totals 11 residues. CDR3: CSVGGTVEAFF. The CDR3 nucleotides are TGCAGCGTTGGGGGGACAGTTGAAGCTTTCTTT.

This chain connects TRBV4-2 to TRBJ2-5, with D possibly being TRBD1 (6 bases). Germline values: CDR1 LGHNA, CDR2 YNFKEQ. V lost 1 base and J 5 bases, leaving 14 bases between the germline ends. The CDR3 covers 15 residues. In DNA form, the CDR3 reads TGTGCCAGCAGCCAAGTAGAGGGGGAGCGTGAGACCCAGTACTTC. Protein: CASSQVEGERETQYF.

Written as DNA, the CDR3 is TGTGCCAGCAGTTACTCGCAGGGTGGCAGCACCGGGGAGCTGTTTTTT. Translated: CASSYSQGGSTGELFF. The rearrangement links TRBV6-5 to TRBJ2-2; TRBD1 is a possible D gene (5 bases). V lost 0 bases to trimming and J lost 4 bases, with 12 bases between them. CDR1 and CDR2 (germline): MNHEY, SVGAGI. The CDR3 contains 16 residues.

The rearrangement uses TRBV27 and TRBJ2-2; D is unclear. Germline assignment: CDR1 MNHEY and CDR2 SMNVEV (reference sequence). V lost 2 bases, J lost 6 bases, and 10 bases lay in between. This CDR3 region has 14 residues. DNA of the CDR3: TGTGCCAGCAGTTTAAGTCAGGTCTCCGGGGAGCTGTTTTTT. It codes for CASSLSQVSGELFF.

The chain couples TRBV30 to TRBJ2-5, with a tentative D call TRBD1 (6 bases). The DNA end is more similar to TRBJ2-7, so the J call may be wrong. Germline loops: CDR1 GTSNPN, CDR2 SVGIG (reference sequence). The CDR3 runs 13 residues. The CDR3 nucleotides read TGTGCCTGGAGTACAGGGACCTCCTACGAGCAGTACTTC. This sequence encodes CAWSTGTSYEQYF.

This chain links TRBV30 with TRBJ2-5, with no clear D. The CDR3 consists of 11 residues. The V gene's germline CDR1 is GTSNPN and CDR2 SVGIG (reference sequence). The V end lost 2 bases, the J end lost 5 bases, and 6 bases lay between the germline ends. The CDR3 DNA follows: TGTGCCTGGAGTAAAGAGGAGACCCAGTACTTC. Encoded protein: CAWSKEETQYF.

The rearrangement links TRBV5-4 to TRBJ2-4, with D possibly matching TRBD1 (6 bases). This CDR3 contains 14 residues. Germline V gene sequence: CDR1 SGHNT, CDR2 YYREEE (reference sequence). V was trimmed by 3 bases and J by 7 bases, leaving 14 bases between them. The CDR3 sequence is CASSSGAPRNIQYF. The CDR3 nucleotides are TGTGCCAGCAGCTCAGGGGCGCCCCGGAACATTCAGTACTTC.

V is TRBV11-1 and J is TRBJ1-1; 8 nucleotides agree with TRBD1. J was trimmed by 1 base and V by 5 bases; bases with no gene match: 3. The CDR3 totals 14 residues. Germline V CDR1 and CDR2: SGHAT, FQDESV (reference sequence). CDR3 coding DNA: TGTGCCAGCAGCCCCGACAGGGGGAACACTGAAGCTTTCTTT. Protein sequence: CASSPDRGNTEAFF.

In nucleotides, the CDR3 is TGTGCCAGTAATAAGGGACAGGTTAATGAAAAACTGTTTTTT. Translation: CASNKGQVNEKLFF. The chain joins TRBV19 to TRBJ1-4, with 8 bases lining up with TRBD1. Germline assignment: CDR1 LNHDA and CDR2 SQIVND (reference sequence). V dropped 7 bases and J dropped 4; count of bases not matched to a gene: 5. The CDR3 extends over 14 amino acids. Based on the CDR3 plus reference TRBV19 and TRBJ1-4, the full variable domain is DGGITQSPKYLFRKEGQNVTLSCEQNLNHDAMYWYRQDPGQGLRLIYYSQIVNDFQKGDIAEGYSVSREKKESFPLTVTSAQKNPTAFYLCASNKGQVNEKLFFGSGTQLSVL.

The table lists this clone with a count of one. The chain employs TRBV4-2 and TRBJ1-1, with a possible D match to TRBD1 (5 bases). The V end lost 0 bases, the J end lost 1 base, and 12 bases lay between the germline ends. The CDR3 consists of 16 residues. Germline CDR1 is LGHNA and CDR2 is YNFKEQ. CDR3 protein: CASSQDGHRKNTEAFF. CDR3 sequence (DNA): TGTGCCAGCAGCCAAGACGGGCACAGGAAGAACACTGAAGCTTTCTTT.

This chain's CDR3 is CASSPSGGRGTDTQYF. CDR3 DNA sequence: TGTGCCAGCTCCCCCTCCGGAGGTCGGGGCACAGATACGCAGTATTTT. The chain combines TRBV5-4 with TRBJ2-3; D possibly corresponds to TRBD2 (5 bases). Germline values: CDR1 SGHNT, CDR2 YYREEE (reference sequence). The V end was cut by 7 bases, the J end by 1 base, with 19 bases between. The CDR3 is made up of 16 amino acids.

The chain employs TRBV29-1 and TRBJ2-6; weak D call: TRBD2 (6 bases). The CDR3 spans 17 residues. Deletions cut 7 bases from V and 1 base from J, with 20 bases between. CDR1 and CDR2 (germline): SQVTM, ANQGSEA. The CDR3 is CSASVGGWASGANVLTF. The CDR3 DNA reads as TGCAGCGCTTCAGTCGGGGGTTGGGCTTCTGGGGCCAACGTCCTGACTTTC.

J is TRBJ1-4 and V is TRBV5-1; 7 bases are a match to TRBD1. V gave up 5 bases and J gave up 2 bases; unmatched junction bases: 9. This CDR3 has 16 amino acids. Germline lookup yields CDR1 SGHRS and CDR2 YFSETQ. The CDR3 DNA sequence: TGCGCCAGCAGTCCCGGGACAGTGGGGACTAATGAAAAACTGTTTTTT. This translates into CASSPGTVGTNEKLFF. Filled out from reference TRBV5-1 and TRBJ1-4, the complete variable domain reads KAGVTQTPRYLIKTRGQQVTLSCSPISGHRSVSWYQQTPGQGLQFLFEYFSETQRNKGNFPGRFSGRQFSNSRSEMNVSTLELGDSALYLCASSPGTVGTNEKLFFGSGTQLSVL.

The chain combines TRBV6-5 with TRBJ1-2; perhaps TRBD1 as D (5 bases). V lost 5 bases to trimming and J lost 6 bases, with 10 bases between them. Germline CDR1 is MNHEY and CDR2 is SVGAGI. This CDR3 region has 12 residues. CDR3 DNA sequence: TGTGCCAGCAGTGACAGTTTTCATGGCTACACCTTC. Its translation is CASSDSFHGYTF.

V is TRBV4-3 and J is TRBJ1-1; a weak D match, TRBD1 (6 bases). V lost 0 bases and J lost 0, with 11 bases in between. Germline loops: CDR1 LGHNA, CDR2 YSLEER. This CDR3 is 16 amino acids long. The CDR3: CASSQDRTALNTEAFF. As DNA, the CDR3 is TGCGCCAGCAGCCAAGATAGGACAGCCTTGAACACTGAAGCTTTCTTT.

This clone qualifies as medium-sized. J is TRBJ2-7 and V is TRBV25-1, with 7 bases aligning to TRBD1. V lost 1 base, J lost 0 bases, and 0 bases stayed unmatched. This CDR3 contains 14 residues. The germline V gene has CDR1 MGHDK and CDR2 SYGVNS. The CDR3 bases are TGTGCCAGCAGTGAATGGGACAGCTCCTACGAGCAGTACTTC. This gives the protein CASSEWDSSYEQYF.

The V call is TRBV27, the J call TRBJ2-5, with 8 bases aligning to TRBD1. V lost 4 bases to trimming and J lost 4 bases; unmatched junction nucleotides: 5. Looked up from germline, CDR1 is MNHEY and CDR2 is SMNVEV (reference sequence). The CDR3 is 14 residues long. CDR3 DNA sequence: TGTGCCAGCAGTTCACGGACAGGGATAGAGACCCAGTACTTC. It specifies CASSSRTGIETQYF.

This chain links TRBV9 with TRBJ1-5; maybe TRBD1 (6 bases). V lost 0 bases, J lost 3 bases, and 10 bases lay in between. The CDR3 spans 15 residues. CDR1 is SGDLS and CDR2 is YYNGEE in the germline V gene. The CDR3 region has the DNA TGTGCCAGCAGCGTAGAAGGGGGAATCAATCAGCCCCAGCATTTT. Amino acid sequence: CASSVEGGINQPQHF.

The chain has TRBV5-4 and TRBJ2-5; 9 nucleotides line up with TRBD2. V shed 2 bases, J shed 5 bases, and the junction held 4 bases outside the gene matches. The length of the CDR3 is 14 residues. The germline V gene encodes CDR1 SGHNT and CDR2 YYREEE (reference sequence). Here the CDR3 reads CASSFSGSRETQYF. In DNA form, the CDR3 reads TGTGCCAGCAGCTTTAGCGGGAGTCGTGAGACCCAGTACTTC.

The genes are TRBV5-4 and TRBJ2-1; 10 nucleotides align to TRBD2. The V segment lost 4 bases and the J segment 8 bases; nucleotides outside the gene matches: 12. There are 16 residues in the CDR3. The V gene's germline CDR1 is SGHNT and CDR2 YYREEE (reference sequence). This CDR3 reads CASSSSTGTSDHEQFF. The CDR3 DNA reads as TGTGCCAGCAGCAGTTCAACCGGGACTAGCGACCATGAGCAGTTCTTC.

This sequence joins TRBV14 and TRBJ2-1; 8 bases agree with TRBD2. The ends lost 0 bases at V and 6 bases at J; junction bases unmatched: 4. CDR1 and CDR2 (germline): SGHDN, FVKESK. The CDR3 sequence is 15 residues long. CDR3: CASSQDGLAANEQFF. Written as DNA, the CDR3 is TGTGCCAGCAGCCAAGATGGACTAGCCGCCAATGAGCAGTTCTTC.

CDR3 protein: CASSLWGRGDEQYF. The CDR3 nucleotides read TGTGCCAGCAGTTTATGGGGCAGGGGGGACGAGCAGTACTTC. The chain uses TRBV27 and TRBJ2-5, with D maybe TRBD1 (7 bases). The end of the DNA fits TRBJ2-7 better, so the J call may be wrong. Germline V lookup: CDR1 MNHEY, CDR2 SMNVEV (reference sequence). There are 14 residues in the CDR3.

The chain is built from TRBV18 and TRBJ2-2; a possible D gene is TRBD2 (5 bases). CDR1 and CDR2 from the germline V gene are KGHSH and LQKENI. V lost 6 bases and J 6 bases, leaving 14 bases between the germline ends. CDR3 size: 14 residues. The CDR3 region has the DNA TGTGCCAGCTCCCTAGACTACGGGGCCGGGGAGCTGTTTTTT. Translation gives CASSLDYGAGELFF.

The chain combines TRBV5-1 with TRBJ1-6; a possible D gene is TRBD1 (6 bases). The CDR3 is made up of 15 amino acids. CDR1 and CDR2 (germline): SGHRS, YFSETQ. Trimming stripped 0 bases from V and 7 bases from J, with 11 bases between. In DNA form, the CDR3 reads TGCGCCAGCAGCTTGGACAGGGTCGGGAATTCACCCCTCCACTTT. It yields the protein CASSLDRVGNSPLHF.